This is a list of T cell receptor beta chains from one sample in a study of blood T cells in healthy people across ages. TCRdb ran MiXCR on the 5' RACE reads and lists one entry per CDR3 protein. The sample lists hundreds of thousands of distinct CDR3 sequences; roughly 25% were seen once. This sample also belongs to another study, concerning T cells of mothers and their children.

Source material: blood. Source of these receptors: a boy between 5 and 17 years old in good health. CDR3s include the opening cysteine and the closing phenylalanine or tryptophan. D genes are given only for firm matches. For some rows the clone size is stated as once, few or many, or as a class when expanded; others skip it.

D gene	V gene	J gene	clone size	CDR3 DNA	CDR3 protein
NA	TRBV4-3	TRBJ1-2	few	TGCGCCAGCGCCCAATCTCCAGGGCGCGAGGATGGCTACACCTTC	CASAQSPGREDGYTF
NA	TRBV5-1	TRBJ2-4	few	TGCGCCAGCAGCCGCCAACCCGACCCAGCCAAAAACATTCAGTACTTC	CASSRQPDPAKNIQYF
NA	TRBV28	TRBJ1-2	few	TGTGCCAGCAGCGCACCGGAGGGGAGGATGGGCTATGGCTACACCTTC	CASSAPEGRMGYGYTF
NA	TRBV29-1	TRBJ2-7	NA	TGCAGCGTTCGACCGGGCCGGGCGGGGTACGAGCAGTACTTC	CSVRPGRAGYEQYF
NA	TRBV15	TRBJ2-7	NA	TGTGCCACCAGCAGAGATCTAGGAGACAGCGAGCAGTACTTC	CATSRDLGDSEQYF
TRBD1	TRBV5-1	TRBJ2-1	NA	TGCGCCAGCAGCGCGGGACAGGCGTACAATGAGCAGTTCTTC	CASSAGQAYNEQFF
NA	TRBV18	TRBJ1-1	NA	TGTGCCAGCTCGACGGGGGGGGTCGCTGAAGCTTTCTTT	CASSTGGVAEAFF
TRBD2	TRBV6-6	TRBJ2-1	few	TGTGCCAGCAGTTACTCTGGGCGGGGGGCCAAGAATGAGCAGTTCTTC	CASSYSGRGAKNEQFF
TRBD1	TRBV11-2	TRBJ1-3	few	TGTGCCAGCAGCGGGGACAGGTTCTCTGGAAACACCATATATTTT	CASSGDRFSGNTIYF
TRBD1	TRBV12-3/TRBV12-4	TRBJ2-3	NA	TGTGCCAGCAGCACGACAGGGGCGCGCACAGATACGCAGTATTTT	CASSTTGARTDTQYF
NA	TRBV6-6	TRBJ2-7	few	TGTGCCAGCAGCCCCTCCGGTTGGCCCGAGCAGTACTTC	CASSPSGWPEQYF
NA	TRBV6-1	TRBJ1-6	NA	TGTGCCAGCAGTGAAGCGGGGGCGGGTTCACCCCTCCACTTT	CASSEAGAGSPLHF
NA	TRBV29-1	TRBJ1-1	few	TGCAGCGTTTCTCGGGGCGGGAACACTGAAGCTTTCTTT	CSVSRGGNTEAFF
NA	TRBV20-1	TRBJ1-5	NA	TGCAGTGCTAGCCTCGGGCAGGTCAATCAGCCCCAGCATTTT	CSASLGQVNQPQHF
TRBD2	TRBV7-9	TRBJ2-1	few	TGTGCCAGCGATAGGAGCGGGGCGACCGAATTCTACAATGAGCAGTTCTTC	CASDRSGATEFYNEQFF
TRBD1	TRBV18	TRBJ2-7	few	TGTGCCAGCTCACCACTGTCGACAGGGGGGCACCCTCCTTACGAGCAGTACTTC	CASSPLSTGGHPPYEQYF
TRBD2	TRBV7-3	TRBJ2-7	few	TGTGCCAGCAGCCCCGGGACTAGCGGGGGCGAGCAGTACTTC	CASSPGTSGGEQYF
NA	TRBV6-1	TRBJ2-4	few	TGTGCCAGCAGTGCATACCCACACACAAGGGTTGTCTACCTTCCCAAAAACATTCAGTACTTC	CASSAYPHTRVVYLPKNIQYF
TRBD2	TRBV6-5	TRBJ2-7	NA	TGTGCCAGCAGTTACCGAACTTTTACTAGCGGGGCCTCCTACGAGCAGTACTTC	CASSYRTFTSGASYEQYF
NA	TRBV5-5	TRBJ2-5	few	TGTGCCAGCAGCTTGGAACCTGGCCCTCCCAGTTCCACCCAGTACTTC	CASSLEPGPPSSTQYF
TRBD2	TRBV5-1	TRBJ2-1	NA	TGCGCCAGCAGCTTGGTTAGCGGGGTAATAGAGCAGTTCTTC	CASSLVSGVIEQFF
TRBD2	TRBV7-3	TRBJ2-3	NA	TGTGCCAGCAGCGAGCGACTAGCGGCCTTTGGGACAGATACGCAGTATTTT	CASSERLAAFGTDTQYF
NA	TRBV20-1	TRBJ2-5	NA	TGCAGTGCTAGTGATCCGAGACTAACGAACCTAGAGACCCAGTACTTC	CSASDPRLTNLETQYF
NA	TRBV6-2/TRBV6-3	TRBJ2-5	NA	TGTGCCAGCAGCCTCGGCGGGCCGCCCCAAGAGACCCAGTACTTC	CASSLGGPPQETQYF
TRBD1	TRBV7-6	TRBJ2-5	once	TGTGCCAGCGACAGGGTCGGTCGAGAGACCCAGTACTTC	CASDRVGRETQYF
NA	TRBV7-6	TRBJ2-7	few	TGTGCCAGCAGCTTAGGTAGAGGGGCCGGACACGAGCAGTACTTC	CASSLGRGAGHEQYF
NA	TRBV20-1	TRBJ2-3	NA	TGCAGTGCGCCCGGGACGGCCGGCACAGATACGCAGTATTTT	CSAPGTAGTDTQYF
NA	TRBV12-3/TRBV12-4	TRBJ1-1	NA	TGTGCCAGCACCCCGTGGTCGGGTTTT	CASTPWSGF
NA	TRBV7-9	TRBJ1-1	once	TGTGCCAGCAGCATGATTATGAACACTGAAGCTTTCTTT	CASSMIMNTEAFF
NA	TRBV30	TRBJ1-6	NA	TGTGCCCTACAGCGCTCCTATAATTCACCCCTCCACTTT	CALQRSYNSPLHF
NA	TRBV4-2	TRBJ2-7	NA	TGTGCCAGCAGCCAAGATCGGTACTCCCACTACGAGCAGTACTTC	CASSQDRYSHYEQYF
TRBD2	TRBV2	TRBJ2-1	NA	TGTGCCAGCAGTCCTCTAGCGGGGGGTTTCAATGAGCAGTTCTTC	CASSPLAGGFNEQFF
NA	TRBV2	TRBJ2-1	NA	TGTGCCAGCAGCGGGGAGGCAGGGGTCTACAATGAGCAGTTCTTC	CASSGEAGVYNEQFF
NA	TRBV29-1	TRBJ2-3	NA	TGCAGCGTTGGGGTAGACCGTAGCACAGATACGCAGTATTTT	CSVGVDRSTDTQYF
TRBD2	TRBV12-5	TRBJ2-5	few	TGTGCTAGTGGCTTGCCTATCCCGTCCGGGACTAGCGCCGAAGAGACCCAGTACTTC	CASGLPIPSGTSAEETQYF
NA	TRBV3-1	TRBJ2-7	NA	TGTGCCAGCAGCCAAGATGCGAGCGGTCAGACCTACGAGCAGTACTTC	CASSQDASGQTYEQYF
TRBD1	TRBV6-5	TRBJ2-5	NA	TGTGCCAGCAGTTACGGACAGGGTCAGGGGACCCAGTACTTC	CASSYGQGQGTQYF
TRBD1	TRBV20-1	TRBJ2-7	few	TGCAGCGCTAGACCCCGGACAGGGGGCAACGAGCAGTACTTC	CSARPRTGGNEQYF
NA	TRBV5-1	TRBJ1-1	few	TGCGCCAGCAGCGGGGGAGGCAGGGGTTTCTTGGAAGGCACTGAAGCTTTCTTT	CASSGGGRGFLEGTEAFF
NA	TRBV5-1	TRBJ2-1	NA	TGCGCCAGCAGTATGGATCGACTCTCCTACAATGAGCAGTTCTTC	CASSMDRLSYNEQFF
TRBD1	TRBV7-2	TRBJ2-7	NA	TGTGCCAGCAGCTTAGGACAGGGTAGCGCCTACGAGCAGTACTTC	CASSLGQGSAYEQYF
NA	TRBV2	TRBJ2-7	few	TGTGCCAGCACTGGGACTTTGTCCTACGAGCGGTACTTC	CASTGTLSYERYF
NA	TRBV10-3	TRBJ1-2	few	TGTGCCATCAGTGAGTCGACTCGGGGCGCCTATGGCTACACCTTC	CAISESTRGAYGYTF